This T cell receptor (beta chain) is from a study of blood T cell repertoires in COVID-19. Whole-study context: Both acute and convalescent COVID-19 samples were obtained from the United States, Italy and Spain.

Germline trimming cut 6 bases from V and 5 bases from J; bases unmatched to any gene: 9. This CDR3 is 14 amino acids long. Germline V gene lookup returns CDR1 LNHNV and CDR2 YYDKDF (reference sequence). Method: immunoSEQ multiplex PCR; TCRdb's copy keeps in-frame clones and lacks some. Among 390,000 or so clones listed, under 85% were seen once. V gene TRBV15 combines with J gene TRBJ2-7; 8 positions match TRBD1. The sequence was collected from a woman aged 50 to 60 who had recovered from COVID-19. The sample taken for sequencing was PBMCs or T cells enriched from blood (not recorded which). The DNA of the CDR3 is TGTGCCACCAGGAAGTCAGGGGGCCTCCACGAGCAGTACTTC. Translating it yields CATRKSGGLHEQYF.